The next 18 T cell receptor beta chains were all read from a single sample in a study of T cell changes during pregnancy in multiple sclerosis. TCRdb's copy holds only in-frame clones and misses some; the assay was immunoSEQ multiplex PCR. The data show about 86,000 clones, under 95% seen once. This sample comprised peripheral blood, obtained in the first trimester of pregnancy. These receptors all stem from a female donor in good health, enrolled as a control in a pregnancy study.

There are a few counts of this clone. The V gene is TRBV4-1, the J gene TRBJ1-1; perhaps TRBD1 as D (5 bases). Trimming shortened V by 1 base and J by 1 base, and 7 bases separated the two germline ends. Germline V lookup: CDR1 MGHRA, CDR2 YSYEKL. This CDR3 is 14 amino acids long. CDR3 DNA: TGCGCCAGCAGCCAAGTTCAGGGGAACACTGAAGCTTTCTTT. Translated, it gives CASSQVQGNTEAFF.

This rearrangement joins TRBV4-2 to TRBJ2-5; 9 positions match TRBD1. Germline CDR1 LGHNA, CDR2 YNFKEQ. CDR3 length equals 14 residues. J was trimmed by 5 bases and V by 8 bases; bases with no gene match: 9. CDR3 sequence: CASGKGQGFETQYF. The CDR3 nucleotides read TGTGCCAGCGGAAAGGGACAGGGTTTCGAGACCCAGTACTTC.

The V call is TRBV27, the J call TRBJ1-1; D remains ambiguous. The CDR3 is made up of 13 amino acids. The V gene lost 3 bases and the J gene lost 1 base, with 6 bases spanning the gap. CDR1 and CDR2 (germline): MNHEY, SMNVEV (reference sequence). CDR3 nucleotides: TGTGCCAGCAGTTTCCGGGGGAACACTGAAGCTTTCTTT. This translates into CASSFRGNTEAFF.

This clone was observed a few times. The chain has TRBV18 and TRBJ1-2, with 7 bases identical to TRBD1. CDR1 is KGHSH, CDR2 LQKENI, per germline. This CDR3 comprises 13 residues. V lost 10 bases to trimming and J lost 4 bases; unmatched junction nucleotides: 9. CDR3 in amino acids: CATQPGQSYGYTF. The CDR3 DNA is TGTGCCACCCAACCGGGACAGTCCTATGGCTACACCTTC.

This chain joins TRBV9 and TRBJ1-2; TRBD1 aligns across 12 bases. The CDR3 totals 17 residues. Germline V gives CDR1 SGDLS, CDR2 YYNGEE. J was trimmed by 7 bases and V by 0 bases; bases with no gene match: 10. CDR3 in amino acids: CASSVGGTGGVKGGYTF. The CDR3 DNA is TGTGCCAGCAGCGTAGGAGGGACAGGGGGCGTAAAGGGTGGCTACACCTTC.

The chain has TRBV5-4 and TRBJ1-1; D is ambiguous. The CDR3 is 15 amino acids. Germline V lookup: CDR1 SGHNT, CDR2 YYREEE (reference sequence). Trimming took 2 bases from V and 1 from J, leaving 12 bases between them. CDR3 residues: CASSFGVFGNTEAFF. Written as DNA, the CDR3 is TGTGCCAGCAGCTTTGGTGTATTCGGGAACACTGAAGCTTTCTTT.

The rearrangement joins TRBV4-1 to TRBJ2-2, with 15 bases matching TRBD2. Trimming at V came to 4 bases and at J to 6 bases, leaving 15 bases not matched to a gene. Looked up from germline, CDR1 is MGHRA and CDR2 is YSYEKL. The CDR3 loop spans 20 amino acids. In nucleotides, the CDR3 is TGCGCCAGCAGCCGTTCCCGGACTAGCGGGGGGGCTGGTAGGGCCGGGGAGCTGTTTTTT. It translates to CASSRSRTSGGAGRAGELFF.

Turning to this clone: The same CDR3 is also encoded by other DNA sequences in this sample. V gene TRBV18 combines with J gene TRBJ1-1; 7 nucleotides align to TRBD1. The CDR3 consists of 13 residues. Germline V gene sequence: CDR1 KGHSH, CDR2 LQKENI. Trimming at V came to 2 bases and at J to 6 bases, leaving 3 bases not matched to a gene. The CDR3 reads CASSPGTVAEAFF. As DNA, the CDR3 is TGTGCCAGCTCACCAGGGACAGTGGCTGAAGCTTTCTTT.

V gene TRBV7-4 combines with J gene TRBJ1-1, with D perhaps TRBD1 (5 bases). Trimming stripped 2 bases from V and 6 bases from J, with 7 bases between. The CDR3 totals 12 residues. The germline V gene encodes CDR1 SGHVT and CDR2 SQSDAQ. The CDR3 DNA reads as TGTGCCAGCAGCTTACGGGGGGCTGAAGCTTTCTTT. Protein sequence: CASSLRGAEAFF.

This sequence joins TRBV4-1 and TRBJ1-2, with D uncertain. Trimming pared 4 bases from V and 4 bases from J, leaving 10 bases between. This CDR3 is built from 13 residues. The V gene's germline CDR1 is MGHRA and CDR2 YSYEKL. CDR3 in DNA: TGCGCCAGCAGCCCCCGGGAGTTCTATGGCTACACCTTC. The encoded protein is CASSPREFYGYTF.

The chain recombines TRBV6-6 with TRBJ2-3, with a possible D match to TRBD1 (5 bases). Per the germline V gene, CDR1 is MNHNY and CDR2 is SVGAGI (reference sequence). This CDR3 has 14 residues. The CDR3: CTSKGHLNTDTQYF. CDR3 in DNA: TGTACCTCGAAGGGGCACTTAAACACAGATACGCAGTATTTT.

This clone occurred a few times. CDR3 sequence reads: CASSLEQGPNQPQHF. The CDR3 coding sequence is TGTGCCAGCAGCTTAGAGCAGGGGCCGAATCAGCCCCAGCATTTT. The V gene is TRBV7-2, the J gene TRBJ1-5, with TRBD1 as a possible D gene (6 bases). Germline CDR1 is SGHTA and CDR2 is FQGNSA. CDR3 length: 15 residues. V was clipped by 1 base and J by 4 bases, with 11 bases between them.

The chain recombines TRBV19 with TRBJ1-1, with D unresolved. This CDR3 spans 13 amino acids. Germline-derived CDR1 and CDR2 are LNHDA and SQIVND (reference sequence). V lost 9 bases to trimming and J lost 1 base, with 12 bases between them. CDR3 nucleotides: TGTGCCAGCCGAGCCCCCGGGAACACTGAAGCTTTCTTT. Encoded protein: CASRAPGNTEAFF.

The chain recombines TRBV6-5 with TRBJ1-1; no firm D call. Looked up from germline, CDR1 is MNHEY and CDR2 is SVGAGI. This CDR3 region has 14 residues. V lost 6 bases and J lost 1, with 12 bases in between. In DNA, the CDR3 is TGTGCCAGCAGCGCGGCGGTTAGGAACACTGAAGCTTTCTTT. Translation: CASSAAVRNTEAFF.

The rearrangement uses TRBV5-1 and TRBJ1-1; possibly TRBD1 for D (6 bases). Deletions cut 4 bases from V and 4 bases from J, with 14 bases between. From germline, CDR1 is SGHRS and CDR2 YFSETQ. The CDR3 covers 14 residues. CDR3 sequence (DNA): TGCGCCAGCAGCACCACAGGGTGGGGCACTGAAGCTTTCTTT. Translating it yields CASSTTGWGTEAFF.

The chain links TRBV19 to TRBJ2-5; TRBD2 aligns across 8 bases. Germline CDR1 LNHDA, CDR2 SQIVND (reference sequence). The CDR3 covers 15 residues. The V and J ends lost 6 bases and 4 bases, in that order; junction bases with no gene match: 10. CDR3 sequence (DNA): TGTGCCAGTAGAATCGCGGGGGGCAGGGGAGAGACCCAGTACTTC. Encoded protein: CASRIAGGRGETQYF.

This clone was picked up one time. The rearrangement links TRBV19 to TRBJ2-1, with 7 bases identical to TRBD2. The germline CDR1 and CDR2 sequences are LNHDA and SQIVND (reference sequence). CDR3 size: 13 residues. Trimming cost V 5 bases and J 8 bases; bases outside gene matches: 6. The CDR3 sequence: CASSSLAAYEQFF. The CDR3 coding sequence is TGTGCCAGTAGTTCCCTAGCGGCGTATGAGCAGTTCTTC.

The table lists this clone with a few counts. The V gene is TRBV2, the J gene TRBJ1-1; 10 bases agree with TRBD1. Germline V gives CDR1 SNHLY, CDR2 FYNNEI. The V and J ends lost 7 bases and 5 bases, in that order; junction bases with no gene match: 4. The CDR3 is made up of 13 amino acids. For the CDR3, the DNA is TGTGCCAGCAACGGACAGGGGGGAACTGAAGCTTTCTTT. Translated, it gives CASNGQGGTEAFF.